The 16 T cell receptor beta chains below come from one sample, sequenced in a study of cytotoxic CD8 clonotypes in ibrutinib-treated CLL. Clones were sequenced by immunoSEQ multiplex PCR, and TCRdb holds only the in-frame ones, with some missing. The sample has about 200,000 clones, just under 80% seen once. Sequenced material: PBMCs, taken after 12 months of ibrutinib treatment. All receptors come from a human donor with chronic lymphocytic leukemia.

The chain is built from TRBV5-4 and TRBJ2-4; D unresolved. V lost 4 bases, J lost 5 bases, and 13 bases lay in between. From germline, CDR1 is SGHNT and CDR2 YYREEE (reference sequence). The CDR3 runs to 14 residues. The CDR3 loop is CASSLIGQENIQYF. The DNA for the CDR3 is TGTGCCAGCAGCCTGATCGGGCAGGAAAACATTCAGTACTTC.

The rearrangement links TRBV5-1 to TRBJ2-7, with TRBD2 matching over 9 bases. CDR3 size: 16 residues. Germline lookup yields CDR1 SGHRS and CDR2 YFSETQ. With 0 bases clipped from V and 3 bases from J, the junction kept 7 bases outside the gene matches. The CDR3 sequence: CASSLELAGPYYEQYF. In nucleotides, the CDR3 is TGCGCCAGCAGCTTGGAACTAGCGGGCCCGTACTACGAGCAGTACTTC.

This sequence joins TRBV5-1 and TRBJ2-5; D is perhaps TRBD1 (6 bases). Trimming shortened V by 3 bases and J by 1 base, and 10 bases separated the two germline ends. The CDR3 is 14 amino acids. Germline CDR1 and CDR2: SGHRS and YFSETQ. CDR3 DNA sequence: TGCGCCAGCAGCTCCGACAGGTCCCAAGAGACCCAGTACTTC. This codes for CASSSDRSQETQYF.

This chain joins TRBV5-6 and TRBJ2-7, with 8 bases identical to TRBD1. This CDR3 has 15 residues. Looked up from germline, CDR1 is SGHDT and CDR2 is YYEEEE. V dropped 4 bases and J dropped 4; count of bases not matched to a gene: 10. The CDR3 sequence: CASSRPRTGGYEQYF. The CDR3 DNA reads TGTGCCAGCAGCCGTCCCCGCACAGGGGGATACGAGCAGTACTTC.

The rearrangement uses TRBV9 and TRBJ1-2; 9 positions match TRBD1. This CDR3 has 20 residues. V lost 3 bases, J lost 4 bases, and 22 bases stayed unmatched. Germline CDR1 reads SGDLS; CDR2 reads YYNGEE. In DNA, the CDR3 is TGTGCCAGCAGCGACGGGATTTCGGGACAGGGTACCCCACTGGGCTATGGCTACACCTTC. It is translated as CASSDGISGQGTPLGYGYTF.

V is TRBV27 and J is TRBJ1-5; possible D gene TRBD1, 5 bases. The CDR3 is made up of 14 amino acids. The V gene's germline CDR1 is MNHEY and CDR2 SMNVEV (reference sequence). V shed 3 bases and J shed 4 bases, with 10 bases lying between them. CDR3 sequence reads: CASSFQGINQPQHF. The DNA for the CDR3 is TGTGCCAGCAGTTTTCAGGGAATTAATCAGCCCCAGCATTTT.

The rearrangement links TRBV5-1 to TRBJ2-1; D is possibly TRBD2 (6 bases). CDR3 size: 13 residues. Germline V CDR1 and CDR2: SGHRS, YFSETQ. Trimming cost V 4 bases and J 4 bases, with 9 bases left between them. The CDR3 is CASSQGLYNEQFF. The CDR3 DNA sequence: TGCGCCAGCAGCCAAGGACTATACAATGAGCAGTTCTTC.

This chain connects TRBV9 to TRBJ2-2; the D is unclear. CDR1 is SGDLS and CDR2 is YYNGEE in the germline V gene. Trimming shortened V by 2 bases and J by 0 bases, and 8 bases separated the two germline ends. This CDR3 spans 15 amino acids. CDR3 in DNA: TGTGCCAGCAGCGTTCGCGCCTCGAACACCGGGGAGCTGTTTTTT. Translated: CASSVRASNTGELFF.

This clone has just one count. CDR3 in amino acids: CASSRSGGETGYTF. The CDR3 DNA reads TGTGCCAGCAGCCGCTCCGGGGGGGAAACTGGCTACACCTTC. The chain couples TRBV7-9 to TRBJ1-2; a weak D match, TRBD1 (5 bases). The CDR3 runs 14 residues. Trimming stripped 5 bases from V and 7 bases from J, with 17 bases between. Germline CDR1 is SEHNR and CDR2 is FQNEAQ (reference sequence).

This clone was seen more than once but under ten times. This sequence joins TRBV7-9 and TRBJ1-6; 9 bases line up with TRBD1. Germline CDR1 reads SEHNR; CDR2 reads FQNEAQ (reference sequence). V gave up 4 bases and J gave up 8 bases; unmatched junction bases: 9. The CDR3 has 16 amino acids. CDR3 sequence reads: CASSYSRDRAYSPLHF. The CDR3 DNA sequence: TGTGCCAGCAGCTATAGCCGGGACAGGGCATATTCACCCCTCCACTTT.

This chain connects TRBV6-5 to TRBJ2-1; 10 bases line up with TRBD2. This CDR3 contains 15 residues. The germline V gene encodes CDR1 MNHEY and CDR2 SVGAGI. With 6 bases clipped from V and 3 bases from J, the junction kept 5 bases outside the gene matches. CDR3 DNA: TGTGCCAGCAGACCTAGCGGGAGTCTCTACAATGAGCAGTTCTTC. Encoded protein: CASRPSGSLYNEQFF.

The CDR3 DNA reads TGCGCCAGCAGCCAGGACAGCGGGTTGGGGGCCAACGTCCTGACTTTC. Its protein product is CASSQDSGLGANVLTF. V is TRBV4-1 and J is TRBJ2-6, with D perhaps being TRBD1 or TRBD2 (6 bases each). This CDR3 is built from 16 residues. Germline V CDR1 and CDR2: MGHRA, YSYEKL. Trimming left V 3 bases short and J 4 bases short, with 13 bases between.

The V gene is TRBV5-4, the J gene TRBJ2-2; no definite D call. The CDR3 is 14 amino acids. Trimming removed 4 bases at V and 2 bases at J, with 9 bases between. The germline V gene encodes CDR1 SGHNT and CDR2 YYREEE (reference sequence). CDR3 region: CASSPWTNTGELFF. As DNA, the CDR3 is TGTGCCAGCAGCCCCTGGACCAACACCGGGGAGCTGTTTTTT.

The V call is TRBV29-1, the J call TRBJ1-5; D gene unclear. Deletions cut 3 bases from V and 0 bases from J, with 6 bases between. Germline V gene sequence: CDR1 SQVTM, CDR2 ANQGSEA. The CDR3 is 13 residues long. CDR3 amino acids: CSVELNSNQPQHF. CDR3 coding DNA: TGCAGCGTTGAGCTGAATAGCAATCAGCCCCAGCATTTT. The entire variable domain, with the rest obtained from reference TRBV29-1 and TRBJ1-5, is as follows: SAVISQKPSRDICQRGTSLTIQCQVDSQVTMMFWYRQQPGQSLTLIATANQGSEATYESGFVIDKFPISRPNLTFSTLTVSNMSPEDSSIYLCSVELNSNQPQHFGDGTRLSIL.

The rearrangement links TRBV28 to TRBJ1-5; D gene unclear. Trimming stripped 1 base from V and 3 bases from J, with 13 bases between. Germline V gives CDR1 MDHEN, CDR2 SYDVKM. This CDR3 spans 16 amino acids. The CDR3 loop reads CASSLSFGSDNQPQHF. In nucleotides, the CDR3 is TGTGCCAGCAGTTTATCTTTCGGGAGCGACAATCAGCCCCAGCATTTT. The whole variable domain, filled in from reference TRBV28 and TRBJ1-5, reads DVKVTQSSRYLVKRTGEKVFLECVQDMDHENMFWYRQDPGLGLRLIYFSYDVKMKEKGDIPEGYSVSREKKERFSLILESASTNQTSMYLCASSLSFGSDNQPQHFGDGTRLSIL.

The chain is built from TRBV7-9 and TRBJ1-1; 7 nucleotides agree with TRBD1. V shed 4 bases and J 1 base; nucleotides not matched to a gene: 3. The CDR3 spans 14 residues. Germline V gene data show CDR1 as SEHNR and CDR2 as FQNEAQ (reference sequence). For the CDR3, the DNA is TGTGCCAGCAGCTACGGGGACAGGAACACTGAAGCTTTCTTT. Its protein is CASSYGDRNTEAFF.